The 7 T cell receptor beta chains reported below all come from one sample, sequenced in a study of blood T cell repertoires in COVID-19. Here immunoSEQ multiplex PCR was the method, and the copy in TCRdb shows in-frame clones only, minus some. The table shows some 210,000 clones, with approximately 84% occurring only once. Sequenced sample: peripheral blood. All receptors come from a woman in her forties or fifties with active or convalescent COVID-19.

The rearrangement uses TRBV10-3 and TRBJ1-1, with D tentatively TRBD1 (5 bases). The length of the CDR3 is 12 residues. Trimming shortened V by 11 bases and J by 3 bases, and 13 bases separated the two germline ends. The germline CDR1 and CDR2 sequences are ENHRY and SYGVKD. In nucleotides, the CDR3 is TGTGCCGCCAGGGATGTGGACACTGAAGCTTTCTTT. Its protein product is CAARDVDTEAFF.

The chain uses TRBV19 and TRBJ2-7, with 7 bases aligning to TRBD2. The CDR3 is made up of 13 amino acids. Germline V gene data show CDR1 as LNHDA and CDR2 as SQIVND (reference sequence). J lost 2 bases, V lost 5 bases, and 3 bases had no gene match. CDR3 sequence (DNA): TGTGCCAGTAGTCGGCTAGCGGCCTACGAGCAGTACTTC. Its protein product is CASSRLAAYEQYF.

V is TRBV3-1 (or the pseudogene TRBV3-2) and J is TRBJ2-5; D is undetermined. Germline CDR1 is LGHDT and CDR2 is YNNKEL (reference sequence). Trimming cost V 3 bases and J 5 bases, with 4 bases left between them. The CDR3 has 11 residues. CDR3 loop: CASSQEETQYF. The DNA for the CDR3 is TGTGCCAGCAGCCAGGAGGAGACCCAGTACTTC.

The chain couples TRBV2 to TRBJ2-7, with D possibly TRBD1 on 6 matching bases. Germline values: CDR1 SNHLY, CDR2 FYNNEI. With 2 bases removed from V and 5 bases from J, the gap between germline ends came to 10 bases. The length of the CDR3 is 13 residues. CDR3 in DNA: TGTGCCAGCAGTGAAACAGGGTTCAACGAGCAGTACGTC. This translates into CASSETGFNEQYV.

This clone was observed a single time. The V and J genes are TRBV11-2 and TRBJ2-3; 10 positions agree with TRBD2. In germline, CDR1 is SGHAT, CDR2 FQNNGV. The J segment lost 3 bases and the V segment lost 5 bases, leaving 11 bases of the junction unmatched. The CDR3 is made up of 17 amino acids. CDR3 DNA sequence: TGTGCCAGCAGCAAACCCCAGCGGGGGGGCGTGACAGATACGCAGTATTTT. It is translated as CASSKPQRGGVTDTQYF. The full variable domain, in which reference TRBV11-2 and TRBJ2-3 provide the parts outside the CDR3, is EAGVAQSPRYKIIEKRQSVAFWCNPISGHATLYWYQQILGQGPKLLIQFQNNGVVDDSQLPKDRFSAERLKGVDSTLKIQPAKLEDSAVYLCASSKPQRGGVTDTQYFGPGTRLTVL.

The chain couples TRBV6-5 to TRBJ2-3, with no clear D. V was pared by 2 bases and J by 0 bases, with 9 bases between. The CDR3 covers 15 residues. CDR1 and CDR2 from the germline V gene are MNHEY and SVGAGI. CDR3: CASSYAPSSTDTQYF. The CDR3 DNA reads as TGTGCCAGCAGTTACGCCCCCAGTAGCACAGATACGCAGTATTTT.

J is TRBJ1-3 and V is TRBV19; D ambiguous. The V gene lost 4 bases and the J gene lost 4 bases, with 17 bases spanning the gap. The CDR3 is made up of 16 amino acids. Germline CDR1 is LNHDA and CDR2 is SQIVND (reference sequence). The DNA for the CDR3 is TGTGCCAGTAGTACCATGCTGAGAGGGCTGGGAAACACCATATATTTT. Translation gives CASSTMLRGLGNTIYF.